One sample yielded the 26 T cell receptor beta chains listed below, sequenced in a study of T-cell reconstitution after alpha-beta-depleted transplantation in children. Preparing the TCRbeta library involved the use of unique molecular identifiers. TCRdb reprocessed the PCR reads with MiXCR, giving one entry per CDR3 protein. The sample lists roughly 500,000 distinct CDR3 sequences; about 18% were seen once. Sequencing used PBMCs from the stem cell graft donor, obtained from the stem cell graft. These receptors were taken from a human donor who donated a stem cell graft to a child with acute lymphoblastic leukemia.

This clonotype has only a few counts. The CDR3 DNA reads as TGTGCCAGCAGTTTAGGCCCGGGACTAGCGGACTACGAGCAGTACTTC. Translating gives CASSLGPGLADYEQYF. The chain is built from TRBV27 and TRBJ2-7, with 11 bases lining up with TRBD2. V was pared by 2 bases and J by 3 bases, with 6 bases of the junction left unmatched. Per germline, CDR1 MNHEY and CDR2 SMNVEV (reference sequence). This CDR3 has 16 residues.

The rearrangement joins TRBV29-1 to TRBJ1-2; D uncertain. The CDR3 totals 14 residues. Trimming pared 0 bases from V and 3 bases from J, leaving 11 bases between. Germline V gives CDR1 SQVTM, CDR2 ANQGSEA. Here the CDR3 reads CSVEDNHYDYGYTF. In DNA form, the CDR3 reads TGCAGCGTTGAAGATAACCACTACGACTATGGCTACACCTTC.

This clonotype turned up a few times. V is TRBV10-3 and J is TRBJ2-5; the D is unclear. The V gene lost 5 bases and the J gene lost 5 bases, with 12 bases spanning the gap. The CDR3 loop spans 13 amino acids. Germline V lookup: CDR1 ENHRY, CDR2 SYGVKD. This CDR3 reads CAISRSSLETQYF. DNA for the CDR3: TGTGCCATCAGTCGGTCGTCTTTGGAGACCCAGTACTTC.

This clonotype occurred a few times. The chain employs TRBV6-1 and TRBJ2-1; D is perhaps TRBD1 (6 bases). V was clipped by 8 bases and J by 2 bases, with 16 bases between them. The CDR3 contains 15 residues. Germline V gene lookup returns CDR1 MNHNS and CDR2 SASEGT. CDR3 residues: CASLPRGVAYNEQFF. As DNA, the CDR3 is TGTGCCAGCCTGCCCAGGGGTGTTGCCTACAATGAGCAGTTCTTC.

The chain links TRBV27 to TRBJ2-1, with 7 nucleotides matching TRBD2. This CDR3 is built from 15 residues. CDR1 is MNHEY and CDR2 is SMNVEV in the germline V gene (reference sequence). Germline trimming cut 2 bases from V and 4 bases from J; bases unmatched to any gene: 5. The CDR3 sequence: CASSLAAGPYNEQFF. CDR3 sequence (DNA): TGTGCCAGCAGTTTAGCAGCGGGACCTTACAATGAGCAGTTCTTC.

This clonotype turned up a few times. The chain employs TRBV5-1 and TRBJ1-1, with D uncertain. The CDR3 consists of 13 residues. V lost 1 base and J lost 2, with 6 bases in between. The V gene's germline CDR1 is SGHRS and CDR2 YFSETQ. The CDR3 DNA sequence: TGCGCCAGCAGCTTGCGGTCAAACACTGAAGCTTTCTTT. This sequence encodes CASSLRSNTEAFF.

This chain links TRBV5-1 with TRBJ2-7; D unclear. The CDR3 is 14 residues long. Trimming took off 3 bases at V and 9 bases at J, with 19 bases between the two ends. The V gene's germline CDR1 is SGHRS and CDR2 YFSETQ. The CDR3 reads CASSWIPGPTWQYF. The CDR3 DNA reads as TGCGCCAGCAGCTGGATCCCGGGCCCGACGTGGCAGTACTTC.

Only one count was recorded for this clonotype. The V gene is TRBV15, the J gene TRBJ2-1, with 9 bases lining up with TRBD2. CDR1 is LNHNV, CDR2 YYDKDF, per germline (reference sequence). V lost 5 bases to trimming and J lost 6 bases; unmatched junction nucleotides: 8. The CDR3 contains 15 residues. CDR3 in DNA: TGTGCCACCAGCTGGGCGGGGGGGCCCGGCAATGAGCAGTTCTTC. Its protein is CATSWAGGPGNEQFF.

The genes are TRBV28 and TRBJ2-3; D is unresolved. The V end lost 3 bases, the J end lost 3 bases, and 10 bases lay between the germline ends. CDR1 and CDR2 (germline): MDHEN, SYDVKM. The CDR3 extends over 14 amino acids. CDR3 sequence: CASSFLLGTDTQYF. CDR3 bases: TGTGCCAGCAGTTTTTTACTCGGGACAGATACGCAGTATTTT.

The chain combines TRBV15 with TRBJ2-7; 10 positions match TRBD2. V trimming: 0 bases; J trimming: 7 bases; junction bases outside the gene matches: 6. CDR3 length equals 15 residues. Per germline, CDR1 LNHNV and CDR2 YYDKDF (reference sequence). CDR3 nucleotide sequence: TGTGCCACCAGCAGAGATCGAGTACTAGCGGGAGAGCAGTACTTC. Protein product: CATSRDRVLAGEQYF. The full variable domain, rest sourced from reference TRBV15 and TRBJ2-7, is DAMVIQNPRYQVTQFGKPVTLSCSQTLNHNVMYWYQQKSSQAPKLLFHYYDKDFNNEADTPDNFQSRRPNTSFCFLDIRSPGLGDTAMYLCATSRDRVLAGEQYFGPGTRLTVT.

The chain is built from TRBV10-1 and TRBJ2-3, with a tentative D call TRBD1 (5 bases). V lost 5 bases, J lost 0 bases, and 15 bases lay in between. Germline V CDR1 and CDR2: WNHNN, SYGVQD (reference sequence). The CDR3 sequence is 16 residues long. CDR3 coding DNA: TGCGCCAGCAGTCTATGGACACAGTCTAGCACAGATACGCAGTATTTT. As protein: CASSLWTQSSTDTQYF.

The gene calls are TRBV11-2 and TRBJ2-5; tentatively, D is TRBD2 (5 bases). The CDR3 is 15 residues long. The V gene's germline CDR1 is SGHAT and CDR2 FQNNGV. Trimming took 0 bases from V and 2 from J, leaving 10 bases between them. DNA of the CDR3: TGTGCCAGCAGCTTAGAGGTCGGGGATCAAGAGACCCAGTACTTC. This codes for CASSLEVGDQETQYF.

This clonotype was seen a handful of times. CDR3 sequence reads: CAWSVILREWNGYTF. The CDR3 region has the DNA TGTGCCTGGAGTGTAATTCTACGGGAGTGGAATGGCTACACCTTC. The V and J genes are TRBV30 and TRBJ1-2; no reliable D call. The CDR3 runs 15 residues. Germline V lookup: CDR1 GTSNPN, CDR2 SVGIG (reference sequence). Trimming shortened V by 0 bases and J by 6 bases, and 17 bases separated the two germline ends.

The DNA for the CDR3 is TGCGCCAGCAGCTTTTACCCAGGGTCATCCGCTGAAGCTTTCTTT. Its protein is CASSFYPGSSAEAFF. The V and J genes are TRBV5-1 and TRBJ1-1; perhaps TRBD1 as D (5 bases). Trimming removed 2 bases at V and 6 bases at J, with 17 bases between. Germline CDR1 is SGHRS and CDR2 is YFSETQ. This CDR3 region has 15 residues.

This clonotype has only a few counts. This chain links TRBV5-1 with TRBJ2-1; possibly TRBD1 or TRBD2 for D (5 bases each). Trimming took off 4 bases at V and 5 bases at J, with 16 bases between the two ends. The CDR3 has 15 amino acids. From germline, CDR1 is SGHRS and CDR2 YFSETQ. The CDR3 nucleotides read TGCGCCAGCAGCGGGACCGGGACGGCTGACAATGAGCAGTTCTTC. This sequence encodes CASSGTGTADNEQFF.

The chain carries TRBV7-9 and TRBJ2-7, with 9 bases lining up with TRBD1. The CDR3 is 15 amino acids. V lost 5 bases to trimming and J lost 7 bases; unmatched junction nucleotides: 12. CDR1 SEHNR and CDR2 FQNEAQ come from the germline V gene (reference sequence). The CDR3 reads CASSPSNRGLSEQYF. In DNA, the CDR3 is TGTGCCAGCAGCCCGTCGAACAGGGGGCTGAGTGAGCAGTACTTC.

The chain couples TRBV4-1 to TRBJ1-5, with D uncertain. The CDR3 length is 16 residues. Trimming took 0 bases from V and 5 from J, leaving 14 bases between them. CDR1 and CDR2 from the germline V gene are MGHRA and YSYEKL. CDR3 region: CASSQDARDRDQPQHF. For the CDR3, the DNA is TGCGCCAGCAGCCAAGATGCTCGGGATCGGGATCAGCCCCAGCATTTT.

This clonotype was observed a few times. The V gene is TRBV12-3 or TRBV12-4, the J gene TRBJ2-1; the match to TRBD2 covers 11 bases. The V gene end was trimmed by 1 base and the J gene end by 9 bases; junction bases not matched to a gene: 11. The CDR3 is made up of 17 amino acids. The CDR3 spells CASSLGASGRMEAEQFF. CDR3 DNA sequence: TGTGCCAGCAGTTTAGGGGCTAGCGGGAGGATGGAGGCTGAGCAGTTCTTC.

V gene TRBV11-2 combines with J gene TRBJ1-1, with D hard to call. V was pared by 0 bases and J by 1 base, with 9 bases between. The CDR3 runs to 15 residues. Germline V CDR1 and CDR2: SGHAT, FQNNGV. CDR3 nucleotide sequence: TGTGCCAGCAGCTTAGACACACCATCGAACACTGAAGCTTTCTTT. This codes for CASSLDTPSNTEAFF.

The rearrangement uses TRBV6-1 and TRBJ2-5, with 10 positions matching TRBD1. Trimming cost V 7 bases and J 2 bases; bases outside gene matches: 7. From germline, CDR1 is MNHNS and CDR2 SASEGT. The CDR3 has 15 residues. CDR3 amino acids: CASNLGQGTQETQYF. The DNA of the CDR3 is TGTGCCAGCAACCTGGGACAGGGGACTCAAGAGACCCAGTACTTC.

The chain links TRBV5-1 to TRBJ1-2; D is unclear. The CDR3 extends over 17 amino acids. The germline V gene has CDR1 SGHRS and CDR2 YFSETQ. The V and J ends lost 2 bases and 6 bases respectively, with 23 bases between them. In DNA form, the CDR3 reads TGCGCCAGCAGCTTAGTTCCCGCAGGAGTGAGAAGGGATGGCTACACCTTC. Translation gives CASSLVPAGVRRDGYTF.

This clonotype occurred a few times. The chain combines TRBV7-9 with TRBJ2-3; 11 bases agree with TRBD2. After removal of 4 bases from V and 5 bases from J, the junction contained 8 bases not matched to a gene. CDR3 length: 16 amino acids. The V gene's germline CDR1 is SEHNR and CDR2 FQNEAQ (reference sequence). CDR3: CASSSYSGRALDTQYF. CDR3 coding DNA: TGTGCCAGCAGCTCGTATAGCGGGAGGGCCTTAGATACGCAGTATTTT.

The rearrangement uses TRBV29-1 and TRBJ1-1, with a weak D call TRBD1 (5 bases). Germline CDR1 SQVTM, CDR2 ANQGSEA. V was trimmed by 7 bases and J by 1 base, leaving 10 bases between them. The CDR3 totals 12 residues. The CDR3 DNA follows: TGCAGCGCGGATACAGGGAACACTGAAGCTTTCTTT. Protein sequence: CSADTGNTEAFF. The variable domain in full, with the rest retrieved from reference TRBV29-1 and TRBJ1-1, is SAVISQKPSRDICQRGTSLTIQCQVDSQVTMMFWYRQQPGQSLTLIATANQGSEATYESGFVIDKFPISRPNLTFSTLTVSNMSPEDSSIYLCSADTGNTEAFFGQGTRLTVV.

This clonotype appeared a few times. The gene calls are TRBV20-1 and TRBJ2-7, with 9 bases identical to TRBD2. The CDR3 loop spans 14 amino acids. Germline CDR1 and CDR2: DFQATT and SNEGSKA (reference sequence). After removal of 5 bases from V and 0 bases from J, the junction contained 5 bases not matched to a gene. CDR3 sequence (DNA): TGCAGTGCTTCCGGACTAGCGCACTCCTACGAGCAGTACTTC. As protein: CSASGLAHSYEQYF.

The V call is TRBV29-1, the J call TRBJ2-5; D is undetermined. CDR3 length: 10 residues. V lost 7 bases and J 0 bases, leaving 3 bases between the germline ends. Germline V gives CDR1 SQVTM, CDR2 ANQGSEA. CDR3 loop: CSGYQETQYF. CDR3 DNA sequence: TGCAGCGGATACCAAGAGACCCAGTACTTC.

In its sample, this clonotype was seen a few times. This rearrangement joins TRBV20-1 to TRBJ2-1, with TRBD1 matching over 7 bases. CDR3 length: 11 residues. Germline V CDR1 and CDR2: DFQATT, SNEGSKA (reference sequence). V trimming: 6 bases; J trimming: 9 bases; junction bases outside the gene matches: 5. CDR3 DNA: TGCAGTGCGTTGGGACAGACTGAGCAGTTCTTC. This encodes CSALGQTEQFF.